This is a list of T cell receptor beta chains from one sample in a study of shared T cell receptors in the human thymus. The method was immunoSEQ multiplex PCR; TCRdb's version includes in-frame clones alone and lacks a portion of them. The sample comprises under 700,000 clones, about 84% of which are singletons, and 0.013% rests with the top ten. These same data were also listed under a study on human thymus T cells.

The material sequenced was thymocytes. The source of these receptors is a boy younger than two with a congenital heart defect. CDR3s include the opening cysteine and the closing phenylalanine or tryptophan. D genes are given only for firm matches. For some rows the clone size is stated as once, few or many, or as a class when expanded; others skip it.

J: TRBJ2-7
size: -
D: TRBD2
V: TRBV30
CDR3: CAWSLAGLAGPYEQYF
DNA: TGTGCCTGGAGTTTAGCGGGACTAGCGGGGCCCTACGAGCAGTACTTC

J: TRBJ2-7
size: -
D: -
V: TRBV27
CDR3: CASRPFAVYEQYF
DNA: TGTGCCAGCCGACCTTTCGCGGTGTACGAGCAGTACTTC

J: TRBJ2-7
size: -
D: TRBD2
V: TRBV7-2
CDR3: CASSLACAGGPHEQYF
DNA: TGTGCCAGCAGCTTAGCCTGCGCGGGAGGGCCCCACGAGCAGTACTTC

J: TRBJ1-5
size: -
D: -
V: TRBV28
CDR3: CASSSYRGGVGRTHQPQHF
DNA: TGTGCCAGCAGTTCTTATAGGGGGGGGGTAGGACGGACCCATCAGCCCCAGCATTTT

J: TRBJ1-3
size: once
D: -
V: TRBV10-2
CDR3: CASSGDSSPGNTIYF
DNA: TGCGCCAGCAGCGGCGACAGTTCTCCTGGAAACACCATATATTTT

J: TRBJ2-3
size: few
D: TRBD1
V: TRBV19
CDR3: CASRGGQGTDTQYF
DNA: TGTGCCAGTAGGGGGGGACAGGGGACAGATACGCAGTATTTT

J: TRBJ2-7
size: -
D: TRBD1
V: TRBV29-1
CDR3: CSVKGQGVSEQYF
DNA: TGCAGCGTCAAGGGACAGGGGGTCAGCGAGCAGTACTTC

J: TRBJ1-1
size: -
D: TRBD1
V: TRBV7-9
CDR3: CASSSGDRNTEAFF
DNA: TGTGCCAGCAGCTCAGGGGACAGGAACACTGAAGCTTTCTTT

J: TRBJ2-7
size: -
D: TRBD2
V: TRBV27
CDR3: CASSLSGRESEQYF
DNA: TGTGCCAGCAGTTTATCCGGGAGGGAATCCGAGCAGTACTTC

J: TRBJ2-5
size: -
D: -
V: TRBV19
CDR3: CASSIDILGGGNQETQYF
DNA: TGTGCCAGTAGTATAGACATTTTAGGGGGAGGGAACCAAGAGACCCAGTACTTC

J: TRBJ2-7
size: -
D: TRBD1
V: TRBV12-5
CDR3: CASGLVHPGQGSEQYF
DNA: TGTGCTAGTGGTTTGGTACATCCGGGACAGGGCTCCGAGCAGTACTTC

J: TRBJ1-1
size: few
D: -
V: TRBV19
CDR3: CASSTPTEAFF
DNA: TGTGCCAGTAGTACTCCGACTGAAGCTTTCTTT

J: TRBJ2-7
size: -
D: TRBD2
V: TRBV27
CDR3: CASSSLPTSGYYEQYF
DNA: TGTGCCAGCAGTTCGCTCCCGACTAGCGGCTACTACGAGCAGTACTTC

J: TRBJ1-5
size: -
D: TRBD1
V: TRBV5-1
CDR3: CASSLTGAGNQPQHF
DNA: TGCGCCAGCAGCTTGACAGGGGCCGGCAATCAGCCCCAGCATTTT

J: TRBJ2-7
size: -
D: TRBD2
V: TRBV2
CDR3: CASSGGLAGPFEQYF
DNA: TGTGCCAGCAGTGGAGGACTAGCGGGACCTTTCGAGCAGTACTTC

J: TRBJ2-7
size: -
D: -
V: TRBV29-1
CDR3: CSVSAGALTEQYF
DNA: TGCAGCGTTAGCGCAGGGGCGCTTACCGAGCAGTACTTC

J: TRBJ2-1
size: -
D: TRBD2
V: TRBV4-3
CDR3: CASSQDMTSGGNEQFF
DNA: TGCGCCAGCAGCCAAGATATGACTAGCGGGGGCAATGAGCAGTTCTTC

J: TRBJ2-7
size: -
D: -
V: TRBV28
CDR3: CASSLYGQDYYEQYF
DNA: TGTGCCAGCAGTTTATACGGACAGGACTACTACGAGCAGTACTTC

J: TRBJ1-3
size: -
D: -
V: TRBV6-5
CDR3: CASSYLQGSGNTIYF
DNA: TGTGCCAGCAGTTACTTACAGGGCTCTGGAAACACCATATATTTT

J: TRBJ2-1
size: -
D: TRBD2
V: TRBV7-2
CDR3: CASSLAVDGLALHNEQFF
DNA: TGTGCCAGCAGCTTAGCCGTCGACGGACTAGCGCTTCACAATGAGCAGTTCTTC

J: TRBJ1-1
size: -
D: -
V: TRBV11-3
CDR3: CASGGGWTEAFF
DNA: TGTGCCAGCGGTGGGGGGTGGACTGAAGCTTTCTTT

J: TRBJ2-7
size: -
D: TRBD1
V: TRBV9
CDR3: CASSVGPSRGEQYF
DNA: TGTGCCAGCAGCGTAGGCCCTTCCAGGGGGGAGCAGTACTTC

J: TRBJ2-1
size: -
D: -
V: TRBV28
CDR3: CASSLFGSSYNEQFF
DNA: TGTGCCAGCAGTTTATTCGGGAGCTCCTACAATGAGCAGTTCTTC

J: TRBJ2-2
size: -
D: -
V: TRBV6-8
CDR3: CASRCDSTGELFF
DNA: TGTGCCAGCAGGTGTGACAGCACCGGGGAGCTGTTTTTT

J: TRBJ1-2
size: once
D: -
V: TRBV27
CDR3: CASSLSPPPSYGYTF
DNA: TGTGCCAGCAGTTTAAGCCCCCCACCTAGCTATGGCTACACCTTC

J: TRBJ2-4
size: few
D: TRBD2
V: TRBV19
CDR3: CASSAGREAAKNIQYF
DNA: TGTGCCAGTAGTGCCGGACGGGAGGCGGCCAAAAACATTCAGTACTTC

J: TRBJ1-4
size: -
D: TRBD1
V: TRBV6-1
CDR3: CASSEAFRDRPKEKLFF
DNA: TGTGCCAGCAGTGAAGCGTTCCGGGACAGGCCTAAAGAAAAACTGTTTTTT

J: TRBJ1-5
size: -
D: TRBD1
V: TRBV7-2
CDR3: CASSSRQGSNQPQHF
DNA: TGTGCCAGCAGCTCCCGACAGGGTAGCAATCAGCCCCAGCATTTT

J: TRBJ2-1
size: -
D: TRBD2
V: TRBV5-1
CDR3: CASSPKAGGPVEQFF
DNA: TGCGCCAGCAGCCCGAAAGCGGGAGGGCCAGTTGAGCAGTTCTTC

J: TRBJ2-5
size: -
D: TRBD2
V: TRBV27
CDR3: CASILGLAGGWETQYF
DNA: TGTGCCAGCATCCTGGGGCTAGCGGGAGGGTGGGAGACCCAGTACTTC

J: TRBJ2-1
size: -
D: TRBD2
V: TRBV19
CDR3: CASSILAGGGEQFF
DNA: TGTGCCAGTAGTATACTAGCGGGAGGAGGGGAGCAGTTCTTC

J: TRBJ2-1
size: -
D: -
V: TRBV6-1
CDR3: CASPHTSSVGEQFF
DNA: TGTGCCAGCCCCCATACTAGTTCGGTGGGCGAGCAGTTCTTC

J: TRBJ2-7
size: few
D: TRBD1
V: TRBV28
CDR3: CASSRDRAGEQYF
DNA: TGTGCCAGCAGTCGGGACAGGGCGGGGGAGCAGTACTTC

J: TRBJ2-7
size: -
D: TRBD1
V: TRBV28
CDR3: CASRLEPGQGAYEQYF
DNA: TGTGCCAGCAGACTCGAACCGGGACAGGGGGCCTACGAGCAGTACTTC

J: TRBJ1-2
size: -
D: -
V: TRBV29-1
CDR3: CSVEGGPSF
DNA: TGCAGCGTTGAAGGGGGCCCCTCCTTC

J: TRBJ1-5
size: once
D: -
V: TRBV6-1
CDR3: CASGTVNSNQPQHF
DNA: TGTGCCAGCGGCACAGTTAATAGCAATCAGCCCCAGCATTTT

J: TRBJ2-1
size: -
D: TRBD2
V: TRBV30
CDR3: CARTGAGGPSNEQFF
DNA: TGTGCCCGGACCGGAGCGGGAGGGCCCTCAAATGAGCAGTTCTTC

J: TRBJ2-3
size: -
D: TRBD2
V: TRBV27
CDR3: CASSPSPASGRADTQYF
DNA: TGTGCCAGCAGTCCCTCCCCGGCTAGCGGGAGGGCAGATACGCAGTATTTT

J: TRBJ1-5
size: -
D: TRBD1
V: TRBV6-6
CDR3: CASRRQGHNQPQHF
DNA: TGTGCCAGCCGTAGACAGGGTCACAATCAGCCCCAGCATTTT

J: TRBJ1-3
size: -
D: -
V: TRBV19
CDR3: CASSTQKQAPSGNTIYF
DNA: TGTGCCAGTAGTACCCAGAAACAGGCGCCCTCTGGAAACACCATATATTTT

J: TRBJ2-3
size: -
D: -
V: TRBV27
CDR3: CATIHTGASTDTQYF
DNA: TGTGCCACCATCCATACGGGAGCTAGCACAGATACGCAGTATTTT

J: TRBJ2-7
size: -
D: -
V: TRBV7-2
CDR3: CASSLGGGEQYF
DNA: TGTGCCAGCAGCTTAGGCGGAGGGGAGCAGTACTTC

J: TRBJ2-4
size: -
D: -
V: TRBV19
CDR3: CASSRRRLAKNIQYF
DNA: TGTGCCAGTAGTAGGAGACGTCTAGCCAAAAACATTCAGTACTTC

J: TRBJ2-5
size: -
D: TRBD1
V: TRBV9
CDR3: CASSEGQGLLLQETQYF
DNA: TGTGCCAGCAGCGAGGGACAGGGCTTACTTCTCCAAGAGACCCAGTACTTC

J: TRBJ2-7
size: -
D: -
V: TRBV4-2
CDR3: CASSQVGPGSYEQYF
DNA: TGTGCCAGCAGCCAAGTCGGTCCGGGTTCATACGAGCAGTACTTC

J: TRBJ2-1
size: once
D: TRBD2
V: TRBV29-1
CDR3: CSGLYAGREFDNEQFF
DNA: TGCAGCGGACTGTATGCGGGGCGGGAGTTTGACAATGAGCAGTTCTTC

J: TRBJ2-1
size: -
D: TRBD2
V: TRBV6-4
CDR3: CASSTTSGAYNEQFF
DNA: TGTGCCAGCAGTACCACTAGCGGGGCATACAATGAGCAGTTCTTC

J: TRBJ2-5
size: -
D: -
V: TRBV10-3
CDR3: CAISVGPAGLRETQYF
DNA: TGTGCCATCAGTGTCGGTCCCGCGGGGCTTAGGGAGACCCAGTACTTC

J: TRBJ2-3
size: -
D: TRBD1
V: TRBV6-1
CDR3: CASSALGQGGDTQYF
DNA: TGTGCCAGCAGTGCCCTAGGACAGGGCGGGGATACGCAGTATTTT

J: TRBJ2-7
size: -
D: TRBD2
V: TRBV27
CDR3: CASSRRTSGRPSSYEQYF
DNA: TGTGCCAGCAGCCGGAGGACTAGCGGGAGGCCCAGCTCCTACGAGCAGTACTTC

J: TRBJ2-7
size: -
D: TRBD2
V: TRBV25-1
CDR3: CASSEKSLAGGYEQYF
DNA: TGTGCCAGCAGTGAAAAATCGCTAGCGGGAGGGTACGAGCAGTACTTC